These 32 T cell receptor beta chains were all obtained from the same sample, sequenced in a study of T cell repertoires in cytomegalovirus infection. TCRdb reprocessed the reads with MiXCR, giving one entry per CDR3 protein. The sample lists about 450,000 distinct CDR3 sequences, roughly 30% occurring once. The sequenced material came from PBMCs. The receptor source for this set is a human donor in good health (CMV status not recorded). Some clones in this sample may be carry-over from other donors' samples.

This clonotype was seen only a few times. The chain recombines TRBV12-3 or TRBV12-4 with TRBJ2-2; D may be TRBD1 (7 bases). The CDR3 contains 16 residues. V dropped 1 base and J dropped 5 bases, with 14 bases sitting between them. CDR3: CASSLGGTARTGELFF. CDR3 nucleotides: TGTGCCAGCAGTTTAGGCGGGACAGCGAGGACCGGGGAGCTGTTTTTT.

This clonotype has only a few counts. The J gene is TRBJ2-3, the V gene TRBV12-3 or TRBV12-4; 8 bases agree with TRBD2. V gave up 5 bases and J gave up 1 base; unmatched junction bases: 5. The CDR3 length is 15 residues. DNA of the CDR3: TGTGCCAGCAGTAGCGGGGGCGTAGGCACAGATACGCAGTATTTT. Protein sequence: CASSSGGVGTDTQYF.

V usage is TRBV7-6 and J usage is TRBJ2-3; no reliable D call. The V end lost 2 bases, the J end lost 0 bases, and 9 bases lay between the germline ends. CDR1 is SGHVS, CDR2 FNYEAQ, per germline. This CDR3 comprises 15 residues. CDR3 DNA sequence: TGTGCCAGCAGCTTAATAGCCGCTAGCACAGATACGCAGTATTTT. Its translation: CASSLIAASTDTQYF. Complete variable domain (other parts from reference TRBV7-6 and TRBJ2-3): GAGVSQSPRYKVTKRGQDVALRCDPISGHVSLYWYRQALGQGPEFLTYFNYEAQQDKSGLPNDRFSAERPEGSISTLTIQRTEQRDSAMYRCASSLIAASTDTQYFGPGTRLTVL.

This chain joins TRBV6-6 and TRBJ1-4; D unclear. The CDR3 is made up of 15 amino acids. The V gene's germline CDR1 is MNHNY and CDR2 SVGAGI (reference sequence). V shed 6 bases and J shed 6 bases, with 17 bases lying between them. The CDR3 nucleotides read TGTGCCAGCAGCACCTCTGGAGGGTTGTATGAAAAACTGTTTTTT. Encoded protein: CASSTSGGLYEKLFF.

This clonotype was detected only a few times. One junction end does not reproduce the germline sequence, and a read error may be involved. The gene calls are TRBV7-3 and TRBJ2-3; 9 nucleotides agree with TRBD2. Germline V gives CDR1 SGHTA, CDR2 FQGTGA. The CDR3 length is 14 residues. DNA of the CDR3: TGTGCCAGCAGCCGCGGGGGGGCCCCAGAAACGCAGTATTTT. Protein: CASSRGGAPETQYF.

This clonotype was counted between two and nine times. The chain links TRBV7-9 to TRBJ2-2; D may be TRBD2 (5 bases). V was shortened by 3 bases and J by 5 bases, with 7 bases between the two germline ends. Germline loops: CDR1 SEHNR, CDR2 FQNEAQ (reference sequence). There are 13 residues in the CDR3. CDR3 nucleotides: TGTGCCAGCAGCTTTGGCGGGACCGGGGAGCTGTTTTTT. Its protein product is CASSFGGTGELFF.

The chain couples TRBV15 to TRBJ1-2; 10 bases agree with TRBD1. Trimming at V came to 1 base and at J to 7 bases, leaving 9 bases not matched to a gene. CDR3 size: 16 residues. Germline CDR1 reads LNHNV; CDR2 reads YYDKDF (reference sequence). As DNA, the CDR3 is TGTGCCACCAGCAGAGCCTCTCCCGGACAGGGGGTTGGCTACACCTTC. Amino acid sequence: CATSRASPGQGVGYTF.

In its sample, this clonotype was seen a few times. The rearrangement links TRBV20-1 to TRBJ2-3; 8 nucleotides line up with TRBD2. Germline values: CDR1 DFQATT, CDR2 SNEGSKA (reference sequence). The CDR3 has 17 residues. The trim removed 1 base at V and 7 bases at J, leaving 16 bases unmatched. This CDR3 is CSARGLLGSGEPHTQYF. CDR3 nucleotide sequence: TGCAGTGCTAGAGGGCTTCTAGGTAGCGGGGAGCCACATACGCAGTATTTT.

The chain uses TRBV18 and TRBJ2-5; possible D gene TRBD1, 5 bases. The length of the CDR3 is 14 residues. V was clipped by 3 bases and J by 2 bases, with 10 bases between them. CDR1 and CDR2 from the germline V gene are KGHSH and LQKENI. The CDR3 loop is CASSPGHGQETQYF. In DNA form, the CDR3 reads TGTGCCAGCTCACCCGGACACGGACAAGAGACCCAGTACTTC. Together with reference TRBV18 and TRBJ2-5, the CDR3 gives the full variable domain: NAGVMQNPRHLVRRRGQEARLRCSPMKGHSHVYWYRQLPEEGLKFMVYLQKENIIDESGMPKERFSAEFPKEGPSILRIQQVVRGDSAAYFCASSPGHGQETQYFGPGTRLLVL.

The table lists this clonotype with many counts. The chain joins TRBV7-2 to TRBJ2-7; D might be TRBD2 (7 bases). Germline CDR1 is SGHTA and CDR2 is FQGNSA. This CDR3 spans 15 amino acids. V lost 8 bases and J lost 2, with 19 bases in between. The CDR3 here is CASQGWGGGTYEQYF. CDR3 coding DNA: TGTGCCAGCCAGGGGTGGGGCGGGGGCACCTACGAGCAGTACTTC.

This clonotype was counted at least ten times. The V gene is TRBV6-2 or TRBV6-3, the J gene TRBJ2-5, with 8 bases aligning to TRBD2. The CDR3 sequence is 14 residues long. The germline V gene encodes CDR1 MNHEY and CDR2 SVGEGT. Germline trimming cut 5 bases from V and 1 base from J; bases unmatched to any gene: 3. CDR3 in DNA: TGTGCCAGCAGTCGGGGGGGACCCCAAGAGACCCAGTACTTC. Its translation: CASSRGGPQETQYF.

At least ten counts were recorded for this clonotype. The chain has TRBV7-6 and TRBJ1-4; D not resolved. Trimming left V 5 bases short and J 4 bases short, with 17 bases between. This CDR3 comprises 16 residues. In germline, CDR1 is SGHVS, CDR2 FNYEAQ. This chain's CDR3 is CASSTGSAVRNEKLFF. CDR3 nucleotide sequence: TGTGCCAGCAGCACGGGGTCGGCAGTCCGTAATGAAAAACTGTTTTTT.

The chain combines TRBV15 with TRBJ2-1; 7 nucleotides match TRBD1. Germline trimming cut 0 bases from V and 4 bases from J; bases unmatched to any gene: 6. This CDR3 is built from 16 residues. Germline V gene lookup returns CDR1 LNHNV and CDR2 YYDKDF (reference sequence). The CDR3 sequence: CATSREGTAKYNEQFF. The CDR3 region has the DNA TGTGCCACCAGCAGAGAAGGGACAGCCAAGTACAATGAGCAGTTCTTC.

With regard to this clonotype: A single base separates this from a much larger clone, so it may be a read error. The rearrangement links TRBV7-3 to TRBJ1-2; D possibly corresponds to TRBD1 (6 bases). The CDR3 runs 15 residues. The germline V gene encodes CDR1 SGHTA and CDR2 FQGTGA. CDR3 in amino acids: CASSPGGGSSYGYPF. The CDR3 nucleotides read TGTGCCAGCAGCCCTGGGGGGGGCAGTAGCTATGGCTACCCCTTC.

The sample holds a few counts of this clonotype. The rearrangement uses TRBV27 and TRBJ1-2; no definite D call. V lost 6 bases to trimming and J lost 5 bases, with 10 bases between them. This CDR3 has 12 amino acids. CDR1 and CDR2 from the germline V gene are MNHEY and SMNVEV (reference sequence). CDR3 sequence (DNA): TGTGCCAGCAGGGGGATGGGGTATGGCTACACCTTC. It codes for CASRGMGYGYTF.

The rearrangement joins TRBV5-6 to TRBJ2-1, with 9 bases aligning to TRBD1. Germline V CDR1 and CDR2: SGHDT, YYEEEE. V lost 3 bases and J lost 4; bases outside the gene matches: 2. CDR3 size: 14 residues. The CDR3 spells CASSSTGGYNEQFF. DNA of the CDR3: TGTGCCAGCAGCTCGACAGGGGGATACAATGAGCAGTTCTTC.

This clonotype was detected a few times. V and J are TRBV6-1 and TRBJ2-7; D is unclear. CDR3 length: 14 residues. V lost 3 bases and J lost 0, with 9 bases in between. In germline, CDR1 is MNHNS, CDR2 SASEGT. Written as DNA, the CDR3 is TGTGCCAGCAGTGAGTGGTATTCCTCCTACGAGCAGTACTTC. As protein: CASSEWYSSYEQYF.

This clonotype was recorded only once. The chain uses TRBV5-1 and TRBJ1-1; TRBD1 is a possible D gene (5 bases). The length of the CDR3 is 15 residues. Between the trimmed V and J ends, which lost 0 bases and 5 bases, there was a span of 14 bases. CDR1 and CDR2 from the germline V gene are SGHRS and YFSETQ. CDR3 in amino acids: CASSLAPREETEAFF. DNA for the CDR3: TGCGCCAGCAGCTTGGCCCCCAGGGAGGAGACTGAAGCTTTCTTT.

In its sample, this clonotype was seen a few times. The rearrangement links TRBV10-3 to TRBJ1-1, with TRBD1 identical over 8 bases. From germline, CDR1 is ENHRY and CDR2 SYGVKD. The CDR3 covers 13 residues. The trim removed 3 bases at V and 10 bases at J, leaving 7 bases unmatched. The CDR3 sequence: CAISETAGGRAFF. The CDR3 DNA follows: TGTGCCATCAGTGAAACTGCAGGGGGCAGAGCTTTCTTT.

V usage is TRBV20-1 and J usage is TRBJ1-3; TRBD1 might be the D (5 bases). Germline values: CDR1 DFQATT, CDR2 SNEGSKA (reference sequence). Trimming took off 6 bases at V and 9 bases at J, with 21 bases between the two ends. CDR3 size: 14 residues. The CDR3 region is CSAQGDGEVTTIYF. CDR3 DNA: TGCAGTGCGCAGGGAGACGGAGAGGTAACCACCATATATTTT.

The chain joins TRBV7-6 to TRBJ1-3; D remains unclear. Germline CDR1 reads SGHVS; CDR2 reads FNYEAQ. The CDR3 is 16 amino acids. V was clipped by 1 base and J by 0 bases, with 10 bases between them. The CDR3 loop reads CASSLGAAVSGNTIYF. CDR3 coding DNA: TGTGCCAGCAGCTTAGGTGCGGCCGTCTCTGGAAACACCATATATTTT.

This chain joins TRBV11-2 and TRBJ1-1; D is uncertain. Germline values: CDR1 SGHAT, CDR2 FQNNGV. Trimming removed 1 base at V and 2 bases at J, with 8 bases between. The CDR3 has 14 amino acids. CDR3 residues: CASSLVLVNTEAFF. The CDR3 nucleotides are TGTGCCAGCAGCTTAGTTCTAGTTAACACTGAAGCTTTCTTT.

This clonotype was detected only once. This sequence joins TRBV14 and TRBJ2-4, with 8 bases fitting TRBD2. CDR1 is SGHDN and CDR2 is FVKESK in the germline V gene. The CDR3 is 20 residues long. V lost 1 base and J lost 2; bases outside the gene matches: 16. The CDR3 DNA follows: TGTGCCAGCAGCCAAGGGGTCCTAGCGGGTAAAGCCGGGACCAAAAACATTCAGTACTTC. Translated: CASSQGVLAGKAGTKNIQYF.

This clonotype was seen repeatedly, ten times or more. The genes are TRBV6-1 and TRBJ1-6; the D gene is possibly TRBD1 (5 bases). Germline-derived CDR1 and CDR2 are MNHNS and SASEGT. This CDR3 contains 14 residues. Between the trimmed V and J ends, which lost 3 bases and 7 bases, there was a span of 10 bases. The CDR3 nucleotides read TGTGCCAGCAGTGACGGACAAGACAATTCACCCCTCCACTTT. Translation: CASSDGQDNSPLHF.

This clonotype was picked up many times. The rearrangement uses TRBV7-2 and TRBJ2-7, with 8 bases identical to TRBD2. V was clipped by 5 bases and J by 1 base; unmatched bases: 10. The CDR3 has 16 residues. Germline CDR1 is SGHTA and CDR2 is FQGNSA. CDR3 amino acids: CASSGAAGGPSYEQYF. The CDR3 DNA reads as TGTGCCAGCAGCGGGGCGGCGGGGGGCCCTTCCTACGAGCAGTACTTC.

The chain combines TRBV12-3 or TRBV12-4 with TRBJ1-2, with a possible D match to TRBD1 (5 bases). The CDR3 length is 15 residues. The V and J ends lost 0 bases and 3 bases respectively, with 11 bases between them. In DNA, the CDR3 is TGTGCCAGCAGTTTAGCTGGCCAGGGTGACTATGGCTACACCTTC. It is translated as CASSLAGQGDYGYTF.

This clonotype was found many times. The gene calls are TRBV7-2 and TRBJ2-1, with D possibly matching TRBD2 (6 bases). The CDR3 consists of 17 residues. Germline CDR1 is SGHTA and CDR2 is FQGNSA. The V and J ends lost 5 bases and 7 bases respectively, with 24 bases between them. CDR3 protein: CASSPKWGGTPGNEQFF. CDR3 in DNA: TGTGCCAGCAGCCCTAAATGGGGCGGGACTCCTGGGAATGAGCAGTTCTTC.

This clonotype was recorded a few times. This sequence joins TRBV20-1 and TRBJ2-7; 10 positions agree with TRBD1. Unmatched junction bases numbered 15, after V lost 6 bases and J lost 7 bases. Germline assignment: CDR1 DFQATT and CDR2 SNEGSKA (reference sequence). The CDR3 sequence is 15 residues long. For the CDR3, the DNA is TGCAGTGCCGCCGCCCCAGGGACAGGGGAAAGGGAGCAGTACTTC. Translation: CSAAAPGTGEREQYF.

The chain is built from TRBV20-1 and TRBJ2-1, with 13 bases identical to TRBD2. CDR3 size: 17 residues. V was clipped by 0 bases and J by 4 bases; unmatched bases: 6. The germline gives CDR1 DFQATT, CDR2 SNEGSKA (reference sequence). CDR3 region: CSARELVGLAGYNEQFF. CDR3 coding DNA: TGCAGTGCTAGAGAATTAGTGGGACTAGCGGGATACAATGAGCAGTTCTTC.

This clonotype has a handful of counts. This sequence joins TRBV5-6 and TRBJ1-1; D gene ambiguous. This CDR3 region has 15 residues. Deletions cut 0 bases from V and 6 bases from J, with 15 bases between. Germline CDR1 SGHDT, CDR2 YYEEEE. This chain's CDR3 is CASSLAIRQTSEAFF. The DNA for the CDR3 is TGTGCCAGCAGCTTGGCTATCAGACAAACGTCTGAAGCTTTCTTT.

In this sample, this clonotype turned up many times. CDR3 bases: TGTGCCAGCAGCTTAGTAGTCACCAACACCGGGGAGCTGTTTTTT. Amino acid sequence: CASSLVVTNTGELFF. This chain links TRBV7-2 with TRBJ2-2; D is unresolved. The CDR3 is 15 amino acids. The germline V gene encodes CDR1 SGHTA and CDR2 FQGNSA. V dropped 1 base and J dropped 2 bases, with 8 bases sitting between them.

V gene TRBV24-1 combines with J gene TRBJ2-3, with 9 bases identical to TRBD1. Germline CDR1 and CDR2: KGHDR and SFDVKD. The length of the CDR3 is 15 residues. Trimming at V came to 4 bases and at J to 6 bases, leaving 7 bases not matched to a gene. CDR3 coding DNA: TGTGCCACCAGTGACCACAGGGGGCGGGCGGATACGCAGTATTTT. It is translated as CATSDHRGRADTQYF.